This T cell receptor beta chain was captured by sequencing in a study of human T cells and chemical hapten exposure. Study information: Alopecia areata, totalis or universalis affected patients, mainly female.

CDR1 and CDR2 from the germline V gene are SGHVS and FNYEAQ. V was clipped by 4 bases and J by 12 bases; unmatched bases: 16. The CDR3 totals 16 residues. There are a few counts of this clonotype. TCRdb passed the RACE reads through MiXCR, listing each CDR3 protein once. The table records about 120,000 distinct CDR3 sequences, roughly 13% of them present only once. Time point indicated: pre-sensitization, week 0. Specified treatment: therapeutic diphenylcyclopropenone sensitization with weekly scalp DPC. The sample was whole blood, taken in connection with sensitization to the hapten diphenylcyclopropenone (DPC). The receptor comes from a woman aged 18-29 years with alopecia areata. Some clones in this sample may be carry-over from other donors' samples. The gene calls are TRBV7-6 and TRBJ2-1, with 9 bases that match TRBD2. The CDR3: CASSSSGGSGGILQFF. The CDR3 region has the DNA TGTGCCAGCAGCTCCAGCGGGGGTAGCGGGGGTATATTGCAGTTCTTC.